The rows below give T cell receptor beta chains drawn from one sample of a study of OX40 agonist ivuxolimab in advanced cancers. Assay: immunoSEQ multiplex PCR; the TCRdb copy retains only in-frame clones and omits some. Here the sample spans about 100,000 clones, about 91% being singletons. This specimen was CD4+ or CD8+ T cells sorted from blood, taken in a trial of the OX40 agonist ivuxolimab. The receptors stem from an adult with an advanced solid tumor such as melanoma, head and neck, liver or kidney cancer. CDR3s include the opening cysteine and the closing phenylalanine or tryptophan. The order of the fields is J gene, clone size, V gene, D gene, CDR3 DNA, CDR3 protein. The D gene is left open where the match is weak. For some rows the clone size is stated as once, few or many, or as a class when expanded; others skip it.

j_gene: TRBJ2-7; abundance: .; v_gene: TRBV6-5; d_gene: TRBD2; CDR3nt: TGTGCCAGCACCAATAGCGGGAGGGACCACGAGCAGTACTTC; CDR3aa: CASTNSGRDHEQYF
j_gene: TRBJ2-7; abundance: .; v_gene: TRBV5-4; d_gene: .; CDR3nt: TGTGCCAGCAGCTCAAACTCCCGCTCCTACGAGCAGTACTTC; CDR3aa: CASSSNSRSYEQYF
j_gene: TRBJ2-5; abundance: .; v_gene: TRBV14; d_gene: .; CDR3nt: TGTGCCAGCAGCCACGCGACTACTTTCCAAGAGACCCAGTACTTC; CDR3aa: CASSHATTFQETQYF
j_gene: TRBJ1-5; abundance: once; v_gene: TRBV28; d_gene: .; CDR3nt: TGTGCCAGCAGTTTAGATCTTGGGGGGGATAGCAATCAGCCCCAGCATTTT; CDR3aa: CASSLDLGGDSNQPQHF
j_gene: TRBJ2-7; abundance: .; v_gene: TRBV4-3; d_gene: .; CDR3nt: TGCGCCAGCAGCCAGGCCCAGACAGGCTACGAGCAGTACTTC; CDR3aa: CASSQAQTGYEQYF
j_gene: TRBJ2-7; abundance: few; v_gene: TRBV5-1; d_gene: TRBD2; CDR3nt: TGCGCCAGCAGCTTGGATCTAGCGGGAGGGCCGGTCGAGCAGTACTTC; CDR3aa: CASSLDLAGGPVEQYF
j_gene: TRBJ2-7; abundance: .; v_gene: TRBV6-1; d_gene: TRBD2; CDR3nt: TGTGCCAGCAGCCCTGGGCCTAGCGGGACCTACGAGCAGTACTTC; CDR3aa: CASSPGPSGTYEQYF
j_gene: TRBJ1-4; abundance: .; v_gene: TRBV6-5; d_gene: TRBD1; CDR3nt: TGTGCCAGCAGCAGACAGGGGGCAACTAATGAAAAACTGTTTTTT; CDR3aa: CASSRQGATNEKLFF
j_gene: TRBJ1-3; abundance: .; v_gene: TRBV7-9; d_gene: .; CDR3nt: TGTGCCAGCAGCTTAGCCTCGGGTATCTCTGGAAACACCATATATTTT; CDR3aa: CASSLASGISGNTIYF
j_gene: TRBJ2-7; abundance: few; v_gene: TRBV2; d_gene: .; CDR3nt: TGTGCCAGCAGTAGGACCCTCGAGACTACCTACGAGCAGTACTTC; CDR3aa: CASSRTLETTYEQYF
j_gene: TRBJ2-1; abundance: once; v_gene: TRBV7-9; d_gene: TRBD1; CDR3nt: TGTGCCAGCAGCTGGGACAGGGAAGATGAGCAGTTCTTC; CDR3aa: CASSWDREDEQFF
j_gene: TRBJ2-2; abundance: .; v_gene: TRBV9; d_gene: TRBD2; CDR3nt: TGTGCCAGCAGCTCGAGGCTAGCGGGGCCCACCACCGGGGAGCTGTTTTTT; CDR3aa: CASSSRLAGPTTGELFF
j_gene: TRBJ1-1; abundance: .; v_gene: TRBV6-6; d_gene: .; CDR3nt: TGTGCCAGCACTCTATTAGGTGAAGCTTTCTTT; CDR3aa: CASTLLGEAFF
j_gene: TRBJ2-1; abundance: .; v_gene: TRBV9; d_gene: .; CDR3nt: TGTGCCAGCAGCGTGGTCCCGGGGGAGCAGTTCTTC; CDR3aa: CASSVVPGEQFF
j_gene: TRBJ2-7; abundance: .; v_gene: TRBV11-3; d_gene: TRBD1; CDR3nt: TGTGCCAGCAGCCAGGGGGACCGGGTCTACGAGCAGTACTTC; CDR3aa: CASSQGDRVYEQYF
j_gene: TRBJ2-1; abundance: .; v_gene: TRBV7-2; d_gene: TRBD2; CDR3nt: TGTGCCAGCAGCGGGGAGATGGGACTAGCGGGAGCTGAGCAGTTCTTC; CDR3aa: CASSGEMGLAGAEQFF
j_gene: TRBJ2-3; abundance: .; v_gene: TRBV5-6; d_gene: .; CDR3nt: TGTGCCAGCAGCCTCCGGGACAACAGAGAGACAGATACGCAGTATTTT; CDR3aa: CASSLRDNRETDTQYF
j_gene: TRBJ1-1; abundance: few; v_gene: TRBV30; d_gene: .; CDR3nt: TGTGCCTGGAGTGACGAGGGAGATAAAGCTTTCTTT; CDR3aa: CAWSDEGDKAFF
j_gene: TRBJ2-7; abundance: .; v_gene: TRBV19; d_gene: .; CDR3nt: TGTGCCAGTAGTCCGGACAGTTCCTACGAGCAGTACTTC; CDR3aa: CASSPDSSYEQYF
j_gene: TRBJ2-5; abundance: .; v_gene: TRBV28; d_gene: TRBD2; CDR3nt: TGTGCCAGCGGCTCGGGAGGGGCCGGAGAGACCCAGTACTTC; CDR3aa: CASGSGGAGETQYF
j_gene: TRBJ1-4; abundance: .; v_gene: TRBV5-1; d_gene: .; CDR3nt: TGCGCCAGCAGCTTGGGGTTCGAGGCGGGTAATGAAAAACTGTTTTTT; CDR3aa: CASSLGFEAGNEKLFF
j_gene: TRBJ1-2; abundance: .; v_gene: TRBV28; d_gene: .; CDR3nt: TGTGCCAGCAGTTTGAGTTATTGGTATGGCTACACCTTC; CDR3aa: CASSLSYWYGYTF
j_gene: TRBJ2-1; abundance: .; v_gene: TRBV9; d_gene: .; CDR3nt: TGTGCCAGCAGCGTAGGTGGGACCTCTCCGAATGAGCAGTTCTTC; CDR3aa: CASSVGGTSPNEQFF
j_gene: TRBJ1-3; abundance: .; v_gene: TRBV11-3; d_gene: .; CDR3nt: TGTGCCAGCAGCTCCCCCCTTTGGGGGAGCCGAAACACCATATATTTT; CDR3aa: CASSSPLWGSRNTIYF
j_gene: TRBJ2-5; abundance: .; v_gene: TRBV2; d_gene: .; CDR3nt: TGTGCCAGCAGTGTAGAGACCCAGTACTTC; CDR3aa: CASSVETQYF
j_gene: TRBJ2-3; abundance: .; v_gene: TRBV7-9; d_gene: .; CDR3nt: TGTGCCAGCAGCTTAGACGGTGGGGATACGCAGTATTTT; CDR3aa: CASSLDGGDTQYF
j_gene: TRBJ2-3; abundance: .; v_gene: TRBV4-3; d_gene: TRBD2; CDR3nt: TGCGCCAGCAGCCAAGCGTTAGCGGGGGTCAGGGATACGCAGTATTTT; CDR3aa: CASSQALAGVRDTQYF
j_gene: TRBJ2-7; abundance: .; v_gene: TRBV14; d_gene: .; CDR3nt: TGTGCCAGCAGCCAAGGTTTGGAGCTGAGCTCCTACGAGCAGTACTTC; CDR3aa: CASSQGLELSSYEQYF
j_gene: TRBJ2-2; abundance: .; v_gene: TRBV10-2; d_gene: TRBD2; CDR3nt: TGCGCCAGCAGTGAGGGGGGGGTAGCGGGAGTCGGCACCGGGGAGCTGTTTTTT; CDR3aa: CASSEGGVAGVGTGELFF
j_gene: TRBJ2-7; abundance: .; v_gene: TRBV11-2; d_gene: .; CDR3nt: TGTGCCAGCAGCTTAGGTGGGCCCGAGCAGTACTTC; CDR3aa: CASSLGGPEQYF
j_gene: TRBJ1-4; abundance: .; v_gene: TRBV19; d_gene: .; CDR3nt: TGTGCCAGTAGCCCGGGAAAGGAAAAACTGTTTTTT; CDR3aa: CASSPGKEKLFF
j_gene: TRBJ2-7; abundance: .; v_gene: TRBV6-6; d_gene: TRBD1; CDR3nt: TGTGCCAGCAGTTACAGGAGGACAGGGCCCGACGAGCAGTACTTC; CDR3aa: CASSYRRTGPDEQYF
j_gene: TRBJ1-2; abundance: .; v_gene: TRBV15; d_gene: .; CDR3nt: TGTGCCACCAGCAGAGAAGGGTCCCAGGGCTACACCTTC; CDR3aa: CATSREGSQGYTF
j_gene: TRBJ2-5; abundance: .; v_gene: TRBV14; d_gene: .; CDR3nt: TGTGCCAGCAGCCGGACCCAAGAGACCCAGTACTTC; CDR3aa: CASSRTQETQYF
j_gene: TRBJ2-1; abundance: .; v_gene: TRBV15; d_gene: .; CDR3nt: TGTGCCACCAGCAGAGGGTTGGGAGAAGATAATGAGCAGTTCTTC; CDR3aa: CATSRGLGEDNEQFF
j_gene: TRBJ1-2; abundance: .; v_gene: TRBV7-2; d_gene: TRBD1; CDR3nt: TGTGCCAGCAGCCCGACAACAGGGGACCTTAACTATGGCTACACCTTC; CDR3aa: CASSPTTGDLNYGYTF
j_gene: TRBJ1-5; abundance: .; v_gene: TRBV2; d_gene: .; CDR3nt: TGTGCCAGCAGTGAGGGTAGTAGCAATCAGCCCCAGCATTTT; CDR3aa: CASSEGSSNQPQHF
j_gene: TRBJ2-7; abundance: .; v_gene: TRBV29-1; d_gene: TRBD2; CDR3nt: TGCAGCGTTGGGACTAGCGGAACCATCTACGAGCAGTACTTC; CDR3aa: CSVGTSGTIYEQYF
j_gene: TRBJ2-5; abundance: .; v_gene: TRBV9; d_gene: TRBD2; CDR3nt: TGTGCCAGCAGCGCCGGGACGGTAGCGGGAGCGTACCAAGAGACCCAGTACTTC; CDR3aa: CASSAGTVAGAYQETQYF
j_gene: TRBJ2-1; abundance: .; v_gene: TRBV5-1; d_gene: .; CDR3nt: TGCGCCAGCAGCTTGGCTGCGATCTCCTACAATGAGCAGTTCTTC; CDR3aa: CASSLAAISYNEQFF
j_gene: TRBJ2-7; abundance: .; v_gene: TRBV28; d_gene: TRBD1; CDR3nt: TGTGCCAGCAGTTTATTAGTGGGGGACAGGGTCTCCTACGAGCAGTACTTC; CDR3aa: CASSLLVGDRVSYEQYF
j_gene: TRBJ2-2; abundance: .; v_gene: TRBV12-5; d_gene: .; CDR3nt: TGTGCTAGTGGCCTCCGGGGAATCGGCGGGGAGCTGTTTTTT; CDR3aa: CASGLRGIGGELFF
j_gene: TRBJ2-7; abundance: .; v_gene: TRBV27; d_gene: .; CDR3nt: TGTGCCAGCCATAAATTACAGGGCGGCTTTCCCTACGAGCAGTACTTC; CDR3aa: CASHKLQGGFPYEQYF
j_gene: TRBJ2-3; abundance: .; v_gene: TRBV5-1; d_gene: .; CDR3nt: TGCGCCAGCAGCTTGGCCCCTCGGAGCGGAAGCACAGATACGCAGTATTTT; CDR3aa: CASSLAPRSGSTDTQYF
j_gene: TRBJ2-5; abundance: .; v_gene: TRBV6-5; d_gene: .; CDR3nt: TGTGCCAGCACGGGGACTGGGAAAGCAGAGACCCAGTACTTC; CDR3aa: CASTGTGKAETQYF
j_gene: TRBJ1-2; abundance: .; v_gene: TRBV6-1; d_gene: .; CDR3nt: TGTGCCAGCAGTGAGGTCCCACGGCCCTATGGCTACACCTTC; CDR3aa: CASSEVPRPYGYTF
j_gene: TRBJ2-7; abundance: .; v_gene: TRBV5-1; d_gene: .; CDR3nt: TGCGCCAGCAACCCCGGGGGCGGGCCCTCCTACGAGCAGTACTTC; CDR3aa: CASNPGGGPSYEQYF
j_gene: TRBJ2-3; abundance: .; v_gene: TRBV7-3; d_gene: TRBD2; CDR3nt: TGTGCCAGCAGCCCCGCAGCGGGAGGCGCAGATACGCAGTATTTT; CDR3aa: CASSPAAGGADTQYF
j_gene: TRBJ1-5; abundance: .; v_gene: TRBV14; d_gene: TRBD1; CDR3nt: TGTGCCAGCAGCTCAGACAGGGTCGGCAATCAGCCCCAGCATTTT; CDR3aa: CASSSDRVGNQPQHF